The 16 T cell receptor beta chains reported below all come from one sample, sequenced in a study of shared clonotypes between healthy human individuals. Clones were read by immunoSEQ multiplex PCR, and TCRdb kept only the in-frame ones, dropping some. The sample has some 380,000 clones; 90% to 98% are singletons. Material: memory CD8+ T cells sorted from blood. Subset specified: CD45RO+ cells pooled with CCR7-negative TemRA cells. Receptors originate from a man aged 30 to 45 in good health.

The V call is TRBV12-5, the J call TRBJ2-1, with 9 positions matching TRBD2. CDR3 length: 18 residues. CDR1 and CDR2 (germline): LGHNT, FRNRAP. This CDR3 is CAHANFSYSGSGHNEQFF. CDR3 DNA: TGTGCCCACGCCAACTTCAGTTATAGCGGGAGTGGACACAATGAGCAGTTCTTC. Based on the CDR3 plus reference TRBV12-5 and TRBJ2-1, the full variable domain is DARVTQTPRHKVTEMGQEVTMRCQPILGHNTVFWYRQTMMQGLELLAYFRNRAPLDDSGMPKDRFSAEMPDATLATLKIQPSEPRDSAVYFCAHANFSYSGSGHNEQFFGPGTRLTVL.

This chain uses TRBV10-3 with TRBJ2-7, with D possibly matching TRBD2 (6 bases). Germline loops: CDR1 ENHRY, CDR2 SYGVKD. The CDR3 is made up of 15 amino acids. Trimming removed 3 bases at V and 1 base at J, with 13 bases between. The CDR3 DNA reads as TGTGCCATCAGTGATAAGGGAGGAGGGTCCTACGAGCAGTACTTC. This encodes CAISDKGGGSYEQYF.

CDR3 sequence: CASNPWGRGSETQYF. DNA of the CDR3: TGTGCCAGCAATCCCTGGGGCAGGGGCTCTGAGACCCAGTACTTC. The chain joins TRBV28 to TRBJ2-5; D is possibly TRBD1 (6 bases). The CDR3 has 15 amino acids. Trimming stripped 7 bases from V and 5 bases from J, with 20 bases between. Per the germline V gene, CDR1 is MDHEN and CDR2 is SYDVKM.

V gene TRBV7-2 combines with J gene TRBJ2-1; 7 bases match TRBD2. Losses at the gene ends were 5 bases for V and 9 bases for J; bases not matched to a gene: 7. Germline V CDR1 and CDR2: SGHTA, FQGNSA. The length of the CDR3 is 13 residues. In DNA, the CDR3 is TGTGCCAGCAGCCCCGGGACTACCCCTGAGCAGTTCTTC. Translation: CASSPGTTPEQFF. The full variable domain, rest sourced from reference TRBV7-2 and TRBJ2-1, is GAGVSQSPSNKVTEKGKDVELRCDPISGHTALYWYRQSLGQGLEFLIYFQGNSAPDKSGLPSDRFSAERTGGSVSTLTIQRTQQEDSAVYLCASSPGTTPEQFFGPGTRLTVL.

This clone was seen only once. V and J are TRBV5-4 and TRBJ2-1, with 12 bases lining up with TRBD1. The germline V gene has CDR1 SGHNT and CDR2 YYREEE (reference sequence). This CDR3 has 15 residues. Losses at the gene ends were 3 bases for V and 5 bases for J; bases not matched to a gene: 3. DNA for the CDR3: TGTGCCAGCAGCTCTCGGGACAGGGGGCACAATGAGCAGTTCTTC. Amino acid sequence: CASSSRDRGHNEQFF. Complete variable domain (other parts from reference TRBV5-4 and TRBJ2-1): ETGVTQSPTHLIKTRGQQVTLRCSSQSGHNTVSWYQQALGQGPQFIFQYYREEENGRGNFPPRFSGLQFPNYSSELNVNALELDDSALYLCASSSRDRGHNEQFFGPGTRLTVL.

This chain links TRBV6-1 with TRBJ2-7, with D possibly being TRBD1 (5 bases). The CDR3 spans 13 residues. In germline, CDR1 is MNHNS, CDR2 SASEGT. V was clipped by 4 bases and J by 4 bases, with 11 bases between them. CDR3 in amino acids: CASSVNRIYEQYF. CDR3 bases: TGTGCCAGCAGTGTTAACAGGATTTACGAGCAGTACTTC.

The rearrangement links TRBV19 to TRBJ1-2, with 9 positions matching TRBD1. Germline CDR1 and CDR2: LNHDA and SQIVND (reference sequence). J lost 4 bases, V lost 5 bases, and 5 bases had no gene match. The CDR3 covers 14 residues. The CDR3 is CASSLTGGSYGYTF. The CDR3 bases are TGTGCCAGTAGTTTGACAGGGGGATCCTATGGCTACACCTTC. The whole variable domain, remainder taken from reference TRBV19 and TRBJ1-2, is DGGITQSPKYLFRKEGQNVTLSCEQNLNHDAMYWYRQDPGQGLRLIYYSQIVNDFQKGDIAEGYSVSREKKESFPLTVTSAQKNPTAFYLCASSLTGGSYGYTFGSGTRLTVV.

The genes are TRBV30 and TRBJ2-1, with 7 bases fitting TRBD2. After removal of 4 bases from V and 4 bases from J, the junction contained 7 bases not matched to a gene. This CDR3 region has 14 residues. Germline assignment: CDR1 GTSNPN and CDR2 SVGIG (reference sequence). The CDR3 region has the DNA TGTGCCTGGATAGGGCGGGAGAGTTACAATGAGCAGTTCTTC. This gives the protein CAWIGRESYNEQFF.

This chain joins TRBV4-1 and TRBJ2-7; unclear D gene. V was clipped by 1 base and J by 0 bases, with 7 bases between them. Germline V CDR1 and CDR2: MGHRA, YSYEKL. The CDR3 is 14 residues long. Here the CDR3 DNA reads TGCGCCAGCAGCCAAGTCGCTAGCTCCTACGAGCAGTACTTC. Translating gives CASSQVASSYEQYF.

The chain uses TRBV5-1 and TRBJ1-5; the D gene is possibly TRBD1 (5 bases). The CDR3 extends over 14 amino acids. Germline V gene data show CDR1 as SGHRS and CDR2 as YFSETQ. V dropped 2 bases and J dropped 3 bases, with 9 bases sitting between them. The CDR3 nucleotides are TGCGCCAGCAGCTTCGGGGGAATCAATCAGCCCCAGCATTTT. This gives the protein CASSFGGINQPQHF.

V and J are TRBV29-1 and TRBJ2-1; possibly TRBD1 or TRBD2 for D (5 bases each). This CDR3 is 15 amino acids long. Germline V gene lookup returns CDR1 SQVTM and CDR2 ANQGSEA. Between the trimmed V and J ends, which lost 6 bases and 3 bases, there was a span of 18 bases. CDR3: CSVKAGTTHYNEQFF. The CDR3 DNA reads as TGCAGCGTCAAGGCCGGGACCACGCACTACAATGAGCAGTTCTTC.

The chain combines TRBV28 with TRBJ2-7, with D perhaps TRBD1 (5 bases). The germline V gene has CDR1 MDHEN and CDR2 SYDVKM. The CDR3 is 14 amino acids. Trimming pared 4 bases from V and 2 bases from J, leaving 12 bases between. The CDR3 reads CASSSITGPYEQYF. As DNA, the CDR3 is TGTGCCAGCAGTTCTATCACAGGCCCCTACGAGCAGTACTTC.

The chain joins TRBV6-5 to TRBJ2-1; D unclear. V lost 2 bases, J lost 0 bases, and 5 bases lay in between. CDR1 MNHEY and CDR2 SVGAGI come from the germline V gene. CDR3 length equals 14 residues. The CDR3 here is CASSYKSSYNEQFF. In DNA form, the CDR3 reads TGTGCCAGCAGTTACAAGAGCTCCTACAATGAGCAGTTCTTC.

The CDR3 DNA is TGTGCCAGCAGCTTAGATCTCGTCGGTAGGGTCGAGCAGTACTTC. Translating it yields CASSLDLVGRVEQYF. The chain has TRBV11-2 and TRBJ2-7; D is unclear. Germline CDR1 is SGHAT and CDR2 is FQNNGV. This CDR3 has 15 amino acids. V was shortened by 0 bases and J by 6 bases, with 15 bases between the two germline ends.

The CDR3 loop reads CAISESRLNTGELFF. CDR3 sequence (DNA): TGTGCCATCAGTGAGTCCCGACTGAACACCGGGGAGCTGTTTTTT. The rearrangement uses TRBV10-3 and TRBJ2-2; D is undetermined. The CDR3 sequence is 15 residues long. The germline gives CDR1 ENHRY, CDR2 SYGVKD. V lost 0 bases, J lost 1 base, and 6 bases lay in between.

In this sample, this clone turned up once. This sample also contains other DNA sequences that code for the same CDR3. This chain uses TRBV5-1 with TRBJ1-3, with D hard to call. The V gene lost 0 bases and the J gene lost 4 bases, with 8 bases spanning the gap. This CDR3 spans 14 amino acids. Germline V gives CDR1 SGHRS, CDR2 YFSETQ. The CDR3: CASSLGTGGNTIYF. CDR3 DNA sequence: TGCGCCAGCAGCTTGGGGACTGGAGGAAACACCATATATTTT.